The rows below give T cell receptor beta chains drawn from one sample of a study of cytomegalovirus exposure and HLA in healthy donors. The data were produced by immunoSEQ multiplex PCR, yet TCRdb's version contains in-frame clones alone and is incomplete. The data hold about 200,000 clones, with 70% observed a single time. Sample: PBMCs. Every receptor here comes from a man aged 35-49 years in good health and CMV-seropositive. Each CDR3 is given with its conserved first and last residue. Rows give clone size only sometimes, using once, few, many, or a class for an expanded clone.

V,size,J,CDR3
TRBV4-2,few,TRBJ2-5,CASSQEPSRETQYF
TRBV5-1,once,TRBJ2-1,CASSLGTGGNEQFF
TRBV5-4,NA,TRBJ2-7,CASSLPVAGTSSYEQYF
TRBV14,few,TRBJ2-5,CASSQDMRVSQYF
TRBV29-1,NA,TRBJ2-1,CSVESPQGAYNEQFF
TRBV6-7,NA,TRBJ2-4,CASSPRQGQTIAKNIQYF
TRBV27,once,TRBJ1-1,CASSSLPTGRTEAFF
TRBV7-8,NA,TRBJ1-3,CASSLDQGGRHTIYF
TRBV29-1,few,TRBJ2-5,CSVRITVKETQYF
TRBV10-2,few,TRBJ1-1,CASSVDRTGNTEAFF
TRBV5-1,once,TRBJ1-1,CASSVMTETNTEAFF
TRBV14,once,TRBJ2-2,CASSQIATGELFF
TRBV4-1,NA,TRBJ2-3,CASSLGTSFPNTQYF
TRBV19,NA,TRBJ1-1,CASSIDVRGHEAFF
TRBV19,NA,TRBJ2-2,CASSIGGNSGELFF
TRBV7-8,NA,TRBJ1-4,CASSLRRDRLNEKLFF
TRBV5-6,NA,TRBJ2-7,CASSLTAGGNSYEQYF
TRBV6-5,NA,TRBJ1-2,CASSYSSGPYGYTF
TRBV5-6,NA,TRBJ2-7,CASSLERRIYEQYF
TRBV19,NA,TRBJ2-7,CASSITGGYEQYF
TRBV28,NA,TRBJ1-5,CASSRTGSQPQHF
TRBV2,NA,TRBJ1-1,CASGTGAFRNTEAFF
TRBV6-6,few,TRBJ2-7,CASSRVDRGEHEQYF
TRBV6-5,NA,TRBJ1-2,CASKGGLIHGYTF
TRBV5-4,NA,TRBJ2-7,CASSLSPGMIYEQYF
TRBV13,NA,TRBJ2-7,CASSLQSYEQYF
TRBV5-1,NA,TRBJ2-7,CASSTGQSYEQYF
TRBV7-9,NA,TRBJ1-1,CASSLPPNTEAFF
TRBV2,NA,TRBJ2-2,CASSEKAGFGELFF
TRBV12-5,NA,TRBJ2-7,CASGIDSSPYEQYF
TRBV6-6,NA,TRBJ2-5,CASSYEGLYF
TRBV18,NA,TRBJ2-7,CASSPRDRGFLF
TRBV2,NA,TRBJ1-2,CASSEEGTGGRGYTF
TRBV2,NA,TRBJ1-1,CASSEEGQGYTEAFF
TRBV14,NA,TRBJ1-2,CASSQDTGQFYGYTF
TRBV5-1,NA,TRBJ2-7,CASSGYPGTGAYEQYF
TRBV7-9,NA,TRBJ2-3,CASSLIEGTQYF
TRBV5-4,once,TRBJ2-3,CASSSDYTDTQYF
TRBV11-2,NA,TRBJ1-1,CASSLDRGGTEAFF
TRBV2,NA,TRBJ2-3,CASSETGSETDTQYF
TRBV19,NA,TRBJ1-1,CASKGGNTEAFF
TRBV2,NA,TRBJ2-2,CASRGGTSGANTGELFF
TRBV5-1,NA,TRBJ2-3,CASTSGDFTDTQYF
TRBV9,once,TRBJ1-3,CASSVVADSGNTIYF
TRBV5-6,NA,TRBJ1-4,CASSPREEDEKLFF